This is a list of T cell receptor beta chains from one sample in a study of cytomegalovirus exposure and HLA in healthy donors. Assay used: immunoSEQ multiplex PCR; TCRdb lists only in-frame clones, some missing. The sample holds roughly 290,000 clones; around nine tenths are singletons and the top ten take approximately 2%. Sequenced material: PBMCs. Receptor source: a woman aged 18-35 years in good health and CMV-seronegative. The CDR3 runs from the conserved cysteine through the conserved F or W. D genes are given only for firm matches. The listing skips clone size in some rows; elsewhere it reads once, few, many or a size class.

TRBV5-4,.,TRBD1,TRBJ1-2,CASSRGTGLGNYGYTF,TGTGCCAGCAGCCGTGGGACAGGGTTAGGTAACTATGGCTACACCTTC
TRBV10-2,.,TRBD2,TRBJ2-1,CASSESGRGGIEQFF,TGCGCCAGCAGTGAGTCTGGACGGGGGGGAATTGAGCAGTTCTTC
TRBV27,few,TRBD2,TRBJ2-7,CASSYGGTYEQYF,TGTGCCAGCAGTTACGGGGGGACCTACGAGCAGTACTTC
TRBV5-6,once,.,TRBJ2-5,CASSFGGGLRAVEETQYF,TGTGCCAGCAGCTTCGGGGGAGGCCTCCGCGCGGTAGAAGAGACCCAGTACTTC
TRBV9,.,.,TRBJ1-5,CASSPLPQGFFQPQHF,TGTGCCAGCAGCCCGCTACCACAGGGTTTCTTTCAGCCCCAGCATTTT
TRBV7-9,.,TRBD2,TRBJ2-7,CASSSGGGRGEQYF,TGTGCCAGCAGCTCCGGGGGGGGCAGGGGCGAGCAGTACTTC
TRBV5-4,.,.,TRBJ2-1,CASSLASGSSSYNEQFF,TGTGCCAGCAGCTTGGCCTCCGGGTCGAGCTCCTACAATGAGCAGTTCTTC
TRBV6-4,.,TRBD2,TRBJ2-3,CASSPTPSGGGTDTQYF,TGTGCCAGCAGTCCGACCCCTAGCGGGGGCGGCACAGATACGCAGTATTTT
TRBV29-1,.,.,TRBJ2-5,CSVEPFGRGVPKKVQETQYF,TGCAGCGTTGAGCCCTTCGGCCGCGGGGTTCCGAAAAAAGTCCAAGAGACCCAGTACTTC
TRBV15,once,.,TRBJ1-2,CATSRISLLGAGYTF,TGTGCCACCAGCAGAATCAGTCTCCTTGGGGCTGGCTACACCTTC
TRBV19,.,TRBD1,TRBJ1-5,CASTPGTGRFVGNQPQHF,TGTGCCAGTACCCCCGGGACAGGGAGGTTTGTAGGCAATCAGCCCCAGCATTTT
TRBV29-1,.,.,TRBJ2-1,CSVEGSGDNEQFF,TGCAGCGTTGAAGGTTCGGGGGACAATGAGCAGTTCTTC
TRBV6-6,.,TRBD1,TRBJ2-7,CASTRTGDAYEQYF,TGTGCCAGCACCCGGACAGGGGACGCCTACGAGCAGTACTTC
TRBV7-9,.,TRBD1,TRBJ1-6,CASSSYLDRRYNSPLHF,TGTGCCAGCAGCTCCTATTTGGACAGGCGGTATAATTCACCCCTCCACTTT
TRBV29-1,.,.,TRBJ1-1,CSAHAQEGTEAFF,TGCAGCGCGCACGCGCAAGAGGGCACTGAAGCTTTCTTT
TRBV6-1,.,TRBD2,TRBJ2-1,CASSEAGGDEQFF,TGTGCCAGCAGTGAAGCGGGGGGGGATGAGCAGTTCTTC
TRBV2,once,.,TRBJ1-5,CASASREGSSNQPQHF,TGTGCCAGCGCAAGTAGGGAGGGATCTAGCAATCAGCCCCAGCATTTT
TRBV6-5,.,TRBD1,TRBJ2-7,CASSYSWTGTEQYF,TGTGCCAGCAGTTACTCCTGGACAGGGACCGAGCAGTACTTC
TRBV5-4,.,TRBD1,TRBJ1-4,CASSGQGGEKLFF,TGTGCCAGCAGCGGACAGGGTGGTGAAAAACTGTTTTTT
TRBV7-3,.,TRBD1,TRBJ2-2,CASSFTGGRYTGELFF,TGTGCCAGCAGCTTTACAGGGGGCAGGTACACCGGGGAGCTGTTTTTT
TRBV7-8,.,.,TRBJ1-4,CASSNLAWQGLGEKLFF,TGTGCCAGCAGCAACCTAGCCTGGCAAGGATTAGGTGAAAAACTGTTTTTT
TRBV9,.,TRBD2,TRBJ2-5,CASSPGGGFEETQYF,TGTGCCAGCAGCCCCGGCGGGGGGTTCGAAGAGACCCAGTACTTC
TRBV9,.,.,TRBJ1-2,CASSVEERYGGYTF,TGTGCCAGCAGCGTAGAGGAGAGGTATGGTGGCTACACCTTC
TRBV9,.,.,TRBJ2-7,CASSVGQATYEQYF,TGTGCCAGCAGCGTAGGCCAGGCCACCTACGAGCAGTACTTC
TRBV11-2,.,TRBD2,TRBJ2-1,CASSLVLAAYNEQFF,TGTGCCAGCAGCTTAGTTCTAGCGGCCTACAATGAGCAGTTCTTC
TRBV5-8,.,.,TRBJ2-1,CASSLMAGKGGEQFF,TGTGCCAGCAGCTTGATGGCAGGGAAGGGCGGTGAGCAGTTCTTC
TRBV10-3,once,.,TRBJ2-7,CATFTGTQPYEQYF,TGTGCCACCTTCACCGGGACACAGCCATACGAGCAGTACTTC
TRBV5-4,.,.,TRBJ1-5,CASSLGGGNQPQHF,TGTGCCAGCAGCTTGGGCGGGGGCAATCAGCCCCAGCATTTT
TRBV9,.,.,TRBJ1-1,CASSVDADLRPAFF,TGTGCCAGCAGCGTAGATGCAGACCTCAGGCCAGCTTTCTTT